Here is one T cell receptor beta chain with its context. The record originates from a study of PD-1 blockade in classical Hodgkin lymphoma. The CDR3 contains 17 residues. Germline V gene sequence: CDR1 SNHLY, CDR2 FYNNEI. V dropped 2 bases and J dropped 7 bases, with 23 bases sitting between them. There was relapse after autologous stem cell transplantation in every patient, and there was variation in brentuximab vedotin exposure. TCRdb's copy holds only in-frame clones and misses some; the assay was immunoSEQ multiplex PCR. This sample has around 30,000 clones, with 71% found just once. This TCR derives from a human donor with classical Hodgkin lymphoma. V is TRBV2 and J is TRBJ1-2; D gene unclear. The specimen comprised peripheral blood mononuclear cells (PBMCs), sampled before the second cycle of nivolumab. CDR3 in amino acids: CASSERGNVLPLGGYTF. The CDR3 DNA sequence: TGTGCCAGCAGTGAAAGAGGGAATGTACTCCCGTTGGGTGGCTACACCTTC.